The clone carrying this T cell receptor beta chain appeared a single time. The data derive from a study of T cell responses to AZD1222 COVID-19 vaccine. Generated by immunoSEQ multiplex PCR, the TCRdb table keeps only in-frame clones and is missing some. The data show 100,000 to 150,000 clones, with 85% to 90% seen just once and approximately 30% held by the top ten. Germline lookup yields CDR1 LGHDT and CDR2 YNNKEL (reference sequence). The V end lost 3 bases, the J end lost 7 bases, and 15 bases lay between the germline ends. This CDR3 comprises 14 residues. The sequence came from an adult in good health. The sequenced sample was peripheral blood, obtained on day 0 of AZD1222 vaccination. V usage is TRBV3-1 (or the pseudogene TRBV3-2) and J usage is TRBJ1-2; tentative D call: TRBD1 (6 bases). The CDR3, as DNA: TGTGCCAGCAGCCAGACGGGCAGGGGAAGTGGCTACACCTTC. Protein product: CASSQTGRGSGYTF.